Listed here are 27 T cell receptor beta chains from one sample, sequenced in a study of shared clonotypes between healthy human individuals. Method: immunoSEQ multiplex PCR; TCRdb's copy keeps in-frame clones and lacks some. Altogether just over 2,000,000 clones are present, approximately 94% being singletons, with the ten largest covering approximately 1.2%. Naive CD8 cells, CD45RO-negative and positively selected for CCR7, excluded terminally differentiated effector memory CD45RA+ cells. The specimen sequenced was naive CD8+ T cells sorted from blood. These receptors were obtained from a man between 18 and 35 years old in good health.

This chain links TRBV2 with TRBJ2-5; 8 bases are shared with TRBD1. Germline loops: CDR1 SNHLY, CDR2 FYNNEI. The CDR3 contains 16 residues. V shed 7 bases and J 5 bases; nucleotides not matched to a gene: 15. CDR3 amino acids: CASKATPGQERETQYF. CDR3 DNA sequence: TGTGCCAGCAAGGCTACACCGGGACAGGAAAGGGAGACCCAGTACTTC.

This sequence joins TRBV5-6 and TRBJ1-2, with 7 positions matching TRBD1. The germline V gene encodes CDR1 SGHDT and CDR2 YYEEEE. Trimming removed 3 bases from V and 3 bases from J; junction bases left unmatched: 8. The CDR3 has 15 amino acids. CDR3 sequence reads: CASSSDRDLHYGYTF. In nucleotides, the CDR3 is TGTGCCAGCAGCTCTGACAGGGACTTACACTATGGCTACACCTTC.

About this clone itself: The sample holds other DNA sequences that translate to the same CDR3. The rearrangement uses TRBV13 and TRBJ2-5, with D possibly being TRBD1 (6 bases). V lost 6 bases and J lost 1, with 9 bases in between. The CDR3 sequence is 13 residues long. The germline V gene has CDR1 PRHDT and CDR2 FYEKMQ (reference sequence). In DNA form, the CDR3 reads TGTGCCAGCAGTCTGGACAGCCAAGAGACCCAGTACTTC. Encoded protein: CASSLDSQETQYF. The full variable domain, rest sourced from reference TRBV13 and TRBJ2-5, is AAGVIQSPRHLIKEKRETATLKCYPIPRHDTVYWYQQGPGQDPQFLISFYEKMQSDKGSIPDRFSAQQFSDYHSELNMSSLELGDSALYFCASSLDSQETQYFGPGTRLLVL.

The rearrangement uses TRBV19 and TRBJ2-7; the D is unclear. The CDR3 runs to 13 residues. The V gene lost 5 bases and the J gene lost 2 bases, with 10 bases spanning the gap. Germline lookup yields CDR1 LNHDA and CDR2 SQIVND (reference sequence). CDR3 loop: CASSFSEAYEQYF. In DNA form, the CDR3 reads TGTGCCAGTAGTTTTTCAGAAGCCTACGAGCAGTACTTC.

This chain connects TRBV9 to TRBJ1-4; D gene ambiguous. Germline V gene lookup returns CDR1 SGDLS and CDR2 YYNGEE. V was pared by 5 bases and J by 5 bases, with 13 bases between. This CDR3 is 14 amino acids long. The CDR3 here is CASSLEGQNEKLFF. CDR3 in DNA: TGTGCCAGCAGTCTAGAGGGTCAAAATGAAAAACTGTTTTTT.

The genes are TRBV5-1 and TRBJ2-3; TRBD1 matches 8 bases. Per germline, CDR1 SGHRS and CDR2 YFSETQ. With 4 bases clipped from V and 8 bases from J, the junction kept 15 bases outside the gene matches. The CDR3 is 16 amino acids. The CDR3 spells CASSTNPGQGIGTQYF. CDR3 nucleotides: TGCGCCAGCAGCACCAACCCAGGACAGGGTATTGGTACGCAGTATTTT.

The chain joins TRBV4-3 to TRBJ2-1; 12 nucleotides agree with TRBD2. V trimming: 4 bases; J trimming: 4 bases; junction bases outside the gene matches: 5. From germline, CDR1 is LGHNA and CDR2 YSLEER. The CDR3 extends over 16 amino acids. The CDR3 DNA reads TGCGCCAGCAGCCCGTCCGGGACTAGCGGGTACAATGAGCAGTTCTTC. It specifies CASSPSGTSGYNEQFF.

The V call is TRBV27, the J call TRBJ1-1, with TRBD1 as a possible D gene (6 bases). V gave up 3 bases and J gave up 4 bases, with 21 bases separating them. Germline lookup yields CDR1 MNHEY and CDR2 SMNVEV (reference sequence). The CDR3 consists of 17 residues. The CDR3 sequence: CASSLGPPQGMGTEAFF. CDR3 DNA sequence: TGTGCCAGCAGTTTGGGCCCCCCACAGGGAATGGGCACTGAAGCTTTCTTT.

The rearrangement links TRBV19 to TRBJ1-2; D ambiguous. V shed 8 bases and J shed 0 bases, with 10 bases lying between them. The germline V gene encodes CDR1 LNHDA and CDR2 SQIVND (reference sequence). The CDR3 loop spans 13 amino acids. The CDR3 region is CASLGPPNYGYTF. The CDR3 DNA reads as TGTGCCAGTCTCGGGCCTCCTAACTATGGCTACACCTTC.

The chain employs TRBV13 and TRBJ2-3; TRBD2 aligns across 7 bases. The CDR3 length is 15 residues. Germline trimming cut 4 bases from V and 2 bases from J; bases unmatched to any gene: 6. Germline CDR1 PRHDT, CDR2 FYEKMQ (reference sequence). CDR3: CASSSRGDLTDTQYF. The CDR3 nucleotides are TGTGCCAGCAGCTCCCGGGGGGACCTCACAGATACGCAGTATTTT.

The rearrangement links TRBV11-2 to TRBJ1-6, with TRBD1 matching 8 bases. Germline assignment: CDR1 SGHAT and CDR2 FQNNGV. V dropped 5 bases and J dropped 7; count of bases not matched to a gene: 10. The CDR3 runs to 16 residues. CDR3 coding DNA: TGTGCCAGCAGCCCAGTCTCACAGGGGGGGAATTCACCCCTCCACTTT. Translated: CASSPVSQGGNSPLHF.

The rearrangement joins TRBV5-1 to TRBJ2-6, with D uncertain. CDR3 size: 17 residues. CDR1 SGHRS and CDR2 YFSETQ come from the germline V gene. Trimming shortened V by 0 bases and J by 2 bases, and 12 bases separated the two germline ends. CDR3 coding DNA: TGCGCCAGCAGCTTGGATGGCAGCCGACCTGGGGCCAACGTCCTGACTTTC. Protein sequence: CASSLDGSRPGANVLTF.

The gene calls are TRBV4-2 and TRBJ2-5; D might be TRBD2 (5 bases). V shed 1 base and J shed 5 bases, with 14 bases lying between them. Germline-derived CDR1 and CDR2 are LGHNA and YNFKEQ. The CDR3 contains 15 residues. CDR3 in DNA: TGTGCCAGCAGCCAAGTGATAGAGAGGGAGGAGACCCAGTACTTC. Residues: CASSQVIEREETQYF.

This chain connects TRBV2 to TRBJ2-3; TRBD2 matches at 12 bases. In germline, CDR1 is SNHLY, CDR2 FYNNEI. Germline trimming cut 5 bases from V and 2 bases from J; bases unmatched to any gene: 5. This CDR3 contains 16 residues. The CDR3 DNA is TGTGCCAGCAGTCCGACTAGCGGGAGATACACAGATACGCAGTATTTT. Amino acids: CASSPTSGRYTDTQYF.

V and J are TRBV2 and TRBJ2-2, with TRBD2 identical over 10 bases. V trimming: 6 bases; J trimming: 3 bases; junction bases outside the gene matches: 16. Germline assignment: CDR1 SNHLY and CDR2 FYNNEI. This CDR3 region has 19 residues. CDR3 sequence: CASSPVGWEREGDTGELFF. The CDR3 coding sequence is TGTGCCAGCAGCCCTGTCGGCTGGGAGCGGGAGGGGGACACCGGGGAGCTGTTTTTT. The full variable domain, with the rest looked up from reference TRBV2 and TRBJ2-2, is EPEVTQTPSHQVTQMGQEVILRCVPISNHLYFYWYRQILGQKVEFLVSFYNNEISEKSEIFDDQFSVERPDGSNFTLKIRSTKLEDSAMYFCASSPVGWEREGDTGELFFGEGSRLTVL.

The chain has TRBV7-6 and TRBJ2-7, with D possibly matching TRBD2 (6 bases). The CDR3 is 15 amino acids. CDR1 and CDR2 from the germline V gene are SGHVS and FNYEAQ. The germline V and J ends were trimmed by 7 bases and 2 bases, with 18 bases remaining between them. CDR3 amino acids: CASTPGVDSAYEQYF. In DNA form, the CDR3 reads TGTGCCAGCACCCCGGGGGTAGATTCCGCCTACGAGCAGTACTTC.

In this sample, this clone turned up once. This chain joins TRBV7-2 and TRBJ2-5; 8 bases are a match to TRBD2. Germline CDR1 reads SGHTA; CDR2 reads FQGNSA. The CDR3 consists of 17 residues. V gave up 3 bases and J gave up 6 bases; unmatched junction bases: 15. In nucleotides, the CDR3 is TGTGCCAGCAGCTTGGGGGTTGTTAGCGGGAATCGGAAGACCCAGTACTTC. It is translated as CASSLGVVSGNRKTQYF.

The chain combines TRBV6-5 with TRBJ2-7; the D is unclear. Germline loops: CDR1 MNHEY, CDR2 SVGAGI. Trimming took off 0 bases at V and 2 bases at J, with 11 bases between the two ends. The CDR3 consists of 15 residues. Here the CDR3 reads CASSYSVSSTYEQYF. The CDR3 DNA sequence: TGTGCCAGCAGTTACTCGGTTAGCTCCACCTACGAGCAGTACTTC.

The chain links TRBV28 to TRBJ1-1; perhaps TRBD1 as D (6 bases). Trimming removed 3 bases from V and 8 bases from J, with 7 bases in between. Germline values: CDR1 MDHEN, CDR2 SYDVKM. The CDR3 length is 11 residues. CDR3 amino acids: CASSLTGEAFF. The CDR3, as DNA: TGTGCCAGCAGTTTGACAGGAGAAGCTTTCTTT.

A word on this clone: Within the sample, other DNA sequences also encode this same CDR3. This rearrangement joins TRBV5-1 to TRBJ2-7, with 7 bases that match TRBD1. The length of the CDR3 is 21 residues. In germline, CDR1 is SGHRS, CDR2 YFSETQ. Unmatched junction bases numbered 25, after V lost 4 bases and J lost 0 bases. This chain's CDR3 is CASSGLILWDSKKDYSYEQYF. In DNA, the CDR3 is TGCGCCAGCAGCGGCCTAATTTTGTGGGACAGCAAAAAAGATTACTCCTACGAGCAGTACTTC.

About this clone: A single base separates this from a much larger clone, so it may be a read error. Other DNA sequences within the sample encode an identical CDR3. This chain connects TRBV30 to TRBJ1-4, with TRBD1 matching over 7 bases. This CDR3 has 13 amino acids. CDR1 is GTSNPN and CDR2 is SVGIG in the germline V gene (reference sequence). The J segment lost 8 bases and the V segment lost 8 bases, leaving 11 bases of the junction unmatched. CDR3 coding DNA: TGTGCCCTGTCAGGGGGGAGGACAGAAAAACTGTTTTTT. It yields the protein CALSGGRTEKLFF.

About this clone itself: The sample contains more than one DNA sequence encoding this CDR3. CDR3 sequence: CASSQDLGGSYEQYF. Here the CDR3 DNA reads TGCGCCAGCAGCCAAGATCTCGGCGGGAGTTACGAGCAGTACTTC. This chain joins TRBV4-3 and TRBJ2-7; 7 bases match TRBD2. J lost 4 bases, V lost 0 bases, and 6 bases had no gene match. Germline loops: CDR1 LGHNA, CDR2 YSLEER. The CDR3 loop spans 15 amino acids.

V is TRBV10-3 and J is TRBJ2-5; D possibly corresponds to TRBD1 (6 bases). CDR3 size: 16 residues. Germline V gene data show CDR1 as ENHRY and CDR2 as SYGVKD. Trimming left V 2 bases short and J 4 bases short, with 17 bases between. CDR3 loop: CAISEELQGWGETQYF. DNA for the CDR3: TGTGCCATCAGTGAGGAGTTACAGGGATGGGGAGAGACCCAGTACTTC.

V gene TRBV9 combines with J gene TRBJ2-2, with TRBD2 identical over 8 bases. The CDR3 is 16 residues long. Germline V gene lookup returns CDR1 SGDLS and CDR2 YYNGEE. The V and J ends lost 3 bases and 4 bases, in that order; junction bases with no gene match: 8. Written as DNA, the CDR3 is TGTGCCAGCAGCGATCCGGGAGGGGTGAGCACCGGGGAGCTGTTTTTT. Translated: CASSDPGGVSTGELFF.

This chain uses TRBV11-2 with TRBJ2-5; D may match TRBD1 or TRBD2 (6 bases each). CDR1 is SGHAT and CDR2 is FQNNGV in the germline V gene. The V end was cut by 5 bases, the J end by 5 bases, with 15 bases between. The CDR3 extends over 14 amino acids. CDR3 region: CASSLQGGGETQYF. The CDR3 DNA reads as TGTGCCAGCAGCCTACAGGGTGGAGGGGAGACCCAGTACTTC.

V usage is TRBV4-1 and J usage is TRBJ2-7; perhaps TRBD1 as D (5 bases). The CDR3 has 14 residues. Germline V gives CDR1 MGHRA, CDR2 YSYEKL. Between the trimmed V and J ends, which lost 0 bases and 5 bases, there was a span of 11 bases. This CDR3 is CASSQEVREDEQYF. The CDR3 nucleotides read TGCGCCAGCAGCCAAGAGGTCAGGGAAGACGAGCAGTACTTC.

This chain links TRBV2 with TRBJ1-3, with 8 bases lining up with TRBD1. Germline assignment: CDR1 SNHLY and CDR2 FYNNEI. The CDR3 loop spans 18 amino acids. Trimming cost V 0 bases and J 0 bases; bases outside gene matches: 7. CDR3 in amino acids: CASSEAGQGGLSGNTIYF. The CDR3 bases are TGTGCCAGCAGTGAAGCAGGACAGGGAGGCCTCTCTGGAAACACCATATATTTT. The entire variable domain, with the rest obtained from reference TRBV2 and TRBJ1-3, is as follows: EPEVTQTPSHQVTQMGQEVILRCVPISNHLYFYWYRQILGQKVEFLVSFYNNEISEKSEIFDDQFSVERPDGSNFTLKIRSTKLEDSAMYFCASSEAGQGGLSGNTIYFGEGSWLTVV.